What follows is one T cell receptor beta chain and its context. Its target is not known. The data stem from a study of post-analysis software for immune sequencing data. This CDR3 is built from 15 residues. The germline V gene encodes CDR1 SGHRS and CDR2 YFSETQ. V trimming: 3 bases; J trimming: 2 bases; junction bases outside the gene matches: 7. Libraries were made from TCR beta cDNA, and they carried unique molecular identifiers. TCRdb reanalysed the PCR reads using MiXCR and keeps one entry per CDR3 protein. The sample has 450,000 to 700,000 distinct CDR3 sequences; roughly 45% are singletons. Whole-study findings and limits: Several TRBV segments occurring more often in patients than controls included TRBV5-6, TRBV5-1 and TRBV20-1.

This chain links TRBV5-1 with TRBJ1-2, with 7 bases that match TRBD1. The sample taken for sequencing was blood. The receptor was isolated from a girl aged 5-17 years with multiple sclerosis. CDR3 coding DNA: TGCGCCAGCAGCTCCCGGACAGGAGAAAACTATGGCTACACCTTC. Protein sequence: CASSSRTGENYGYTF.